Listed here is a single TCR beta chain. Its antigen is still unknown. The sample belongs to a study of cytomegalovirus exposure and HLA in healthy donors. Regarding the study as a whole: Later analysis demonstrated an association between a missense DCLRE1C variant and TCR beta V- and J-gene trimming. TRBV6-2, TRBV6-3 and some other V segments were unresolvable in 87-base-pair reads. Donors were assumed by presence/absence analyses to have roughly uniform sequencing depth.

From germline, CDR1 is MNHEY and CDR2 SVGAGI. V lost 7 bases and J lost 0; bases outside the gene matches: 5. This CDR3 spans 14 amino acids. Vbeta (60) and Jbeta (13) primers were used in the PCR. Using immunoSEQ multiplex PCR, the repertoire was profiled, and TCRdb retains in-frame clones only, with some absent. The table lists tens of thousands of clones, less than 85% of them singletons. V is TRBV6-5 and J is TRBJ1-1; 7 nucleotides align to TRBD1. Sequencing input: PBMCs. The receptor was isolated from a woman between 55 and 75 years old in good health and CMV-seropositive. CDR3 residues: CASTLTGLNTEAFF. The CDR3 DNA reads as TGTGCCAGCACCTTGACAGGGTTGAACACTGAAGCTTTCTTT.